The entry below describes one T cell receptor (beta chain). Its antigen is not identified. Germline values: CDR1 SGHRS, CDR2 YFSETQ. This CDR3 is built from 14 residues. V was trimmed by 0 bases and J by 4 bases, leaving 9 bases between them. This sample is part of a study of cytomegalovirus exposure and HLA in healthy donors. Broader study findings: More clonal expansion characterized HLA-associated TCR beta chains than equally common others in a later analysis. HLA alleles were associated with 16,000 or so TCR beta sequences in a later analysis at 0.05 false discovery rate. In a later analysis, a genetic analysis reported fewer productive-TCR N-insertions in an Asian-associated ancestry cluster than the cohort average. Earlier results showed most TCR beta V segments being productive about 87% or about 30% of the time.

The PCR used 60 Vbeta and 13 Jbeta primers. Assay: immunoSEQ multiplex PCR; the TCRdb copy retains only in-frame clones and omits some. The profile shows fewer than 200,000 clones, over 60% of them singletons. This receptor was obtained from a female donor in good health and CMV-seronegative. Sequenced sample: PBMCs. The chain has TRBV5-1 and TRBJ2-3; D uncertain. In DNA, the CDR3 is TGCGCCAGCAGCTTGGTTCCTAGACCAGATACGCAGTATTTT. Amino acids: CASSLVPRPDTQYF.